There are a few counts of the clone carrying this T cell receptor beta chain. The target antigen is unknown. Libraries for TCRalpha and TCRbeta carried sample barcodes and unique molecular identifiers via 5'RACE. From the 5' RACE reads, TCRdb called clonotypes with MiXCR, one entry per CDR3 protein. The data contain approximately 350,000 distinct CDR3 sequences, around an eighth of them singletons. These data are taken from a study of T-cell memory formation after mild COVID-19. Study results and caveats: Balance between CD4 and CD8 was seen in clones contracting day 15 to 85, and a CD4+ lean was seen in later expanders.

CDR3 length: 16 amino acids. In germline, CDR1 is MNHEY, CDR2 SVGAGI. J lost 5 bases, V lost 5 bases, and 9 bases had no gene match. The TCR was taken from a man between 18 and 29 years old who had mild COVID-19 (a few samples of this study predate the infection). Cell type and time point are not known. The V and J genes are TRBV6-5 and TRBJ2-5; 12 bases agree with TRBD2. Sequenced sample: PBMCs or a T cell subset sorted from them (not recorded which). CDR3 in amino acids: CASSPTSGGPWETQYF. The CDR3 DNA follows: TGTGCCAGCAGTCCGACTAGCGGGGGCCCTTGGGAGACCCAGTACTTC.